The TCR beta chain under discussion was sequenced for a study of blood T cell repertoires in COVID-19. Those enrolled, adults aged roughly 18 to 100 years, came from 20 to 25 US areas. TCRdb's table, derived via immunoSEQ multiplex PCR, lists solely in-frame clones and lacks some. The table records approximately 230,000 clones, 70% to 90% of them present only once. Per germline, CDR1 MNHEY and CDR2 SVGAGI. The CDR3 runs 15 residues. Trimming took 6 bases from V and 6 from J; bases not matched to a gene: 10. The chain couples TRBV6-5 to TRBJ2-3, with 9 bases fitting TRBD2. This clonotype originated in a man aged 18-30 years who had recovered from COVID-19. The sample taken for sequencing was PBMCs or T cells enriched from blood (not recorded which). The DNA of the CDR3 is TGTGCCAGCAGGTTTCGTAGCGGGGGAACGGATACGCAGTATTTT. Amino acids: CASRFRSGGTDTQYF.